Below are 13 T cell receptor beta chains sequenced from a single sample in a study of T cell responses to AZD1222 COVID-19 vaccine. The table came from immunoSEQ multiplex PCR; TCRdb's copy has only in-frame clones and leaves some out. The sample holds 110,000 to 150,000 clones, 88% seen once. Source: peripheral blood, taken 28 days after the second AZD1222 dose. The receptors stem from an adult who received the AZD1222 COVID-19 vaccine.

The gene calls are TRBV19 and TRBJ2-7, with TRBD2 as a possible D gene (6 bases). CDR1 LNHDA and CDR2 SQIVND come from the germline V gene (reference sequence). Between the trimmed V and J ends, which lost 6 bases and 6 bases, there was a span of 9 bases. The CDR3 is 11 amino acids. The CDR3, as DNA: TGTGCCAGTAGAGGAGGGCCCGAGCAGTACTTC. Translation: CASRGGPEQYF.

The chain carries TRBV18 and TRBJ1-1; no clear D. Germline V gene data show CDR1 as KGHSH and CDR2 as LQKENI. V lost 2 bases and J 3 bases, leaving 16 bases between the germline ends. The CDR3 has 16 residues. For the CDR3, the DNA is TGTGCCAGCTCACCAAGTTCCGCCGACCAATACACTGAAGCTTTCTTT. Its translation: CASSPSSADQYTEAFF.

This chain uses TRBV4-1 with TRBJ1-4, with 7 bases aligning to TRBD1. J was trimmed by 5 bases and V by 3 bases; bases with no gene match: 6. The germline gives CDR1 MGHRA, CDR2 YSYEKL. CDR3 length: 15 residues. In DNA form, the CDR3 reads TGCGCCAGCAGCCAGGCACAGGGGCTCAATGAAAAACTGTTTTTT. Its protein is CASSQAQGLNEKLFF.

The chain carries TRBV2 and TRBJ2-3, with a possible D match to TRBD2 (5 bases). The CDR3 is 12 residues long. Germline CDR1 is SNHLY and CDR2 is FYNNEI. V gave up 6 bases and J gave up 4 bases, with 8 bases separating them. CDR3 sequence reads: CASRLAPDTQYF. The CDR3 region has the DNA TGTGCCAGCAGGCTAGCACCAGATACGCAGTATTTT.

V usage is TRBV14 and J usage is TRBJ2-1; 7 bases are a match to TRBD1. Unmatched junction bases numbered 1, after V lost 8 bases and J lost 3 bases. Germline V CDR1 and CDR2: SGHDN, FVKESK. This CDR3 is built from 12 residues. The CDR3 bases are TGTGCCAGCGGGACAGTCTACAATGAGCAGTTCTTC. It specifies CASGTVYNEQFF.

V gene TRBV29-1 combines with J gene TRBJ2-2; D ambiguous. There are 12 residues in the CDR3. CDR1 and CDR2 (germline): SQVTM, ANQGSEA. V was trimmed by 8 bases and J by 4 bases, leaving 11 bases between them. CDR3 residues: CSQDWVTGELFF. CDR3 DNA sequence: TGCAGCCAAGATTGGGTCACCGGGGAGCTGTTTTTT.

V usage is TRBV5-5 and J usage is TRBJ1-5, with unresolved D. The germline V gene has CDR1 SGHKS and CDR2 YYEKEE (reference sequence). The CDR3 has 13 amino acids. V was pared by 4 bases and J by 4 bases, with 9 bases between. In DNA form, the CDR3 reads TGTGCCAGCAGCAAGAGCACTAATCAGCCCCAGCATTTT. Residues: CASSKSTNQPQHF. The full variable domain, with the rest looked up from reference TRBV5-5 and TRBJ1-5, is DAGVTQSPTHLIKTRGQQVTLRCSPISGHKSVSWYQQVLGQGPQFIFQYYEKEERGRGNFPDRFSARQFPNYSSELNVNALLLGDSALYLCASSKSTNQPQHFGDGTRLSIL.

V gene TRBV6-5 combines with J gene TRBJ2-5; D gene uncertain. Trimming pared 7 bases from V and 2 bases from J, leaving 14 bases between. The length of the CDR3 is 14 residues. CDR1 MNHEY and CDR2 SVGAGI come from the germline V gene. CDR3 in DNA: TGTGCCAGCAATCGGTTATCTCCACAAGAGACCCAGTACTTC. Translation: CASNRLSPQETQYF.

The CDR3 loop reads CASGGTGLAQETQYF. The CDR3 DNA reads TGTGCCAGCGGGGGGACAGGGCTCGCCCAAGAGACCCAGTACTTC. The chain employs TRBV6-5 and TRBJ2-5, with 9 bases identical to TRBD1. The CDR3 runs to 15 residues. Germline loops: CDR1 MNHEY, CDR2 SVGAGI. Unmatched junction bases numbered 8, after V lost 8 bases and J lost 1 base.

The chain employs TRBV2 and TRBJ1-1; a weak D match, TRBD1 (6 bases). The germline V gene encodes CDR1 SNHLY and CDR2 FYNNEI. There are 12 residues in the CDR3. The ends were cut back, 11 bases at V and 1 base at J, with 11 bases in the middle. CDR3 DNA sequence: TGTGCCTCCCAGGGGTCGAACACTGAAGCTTTCTTT. Translating it yields CASQGSNTEAFF.

The V and J genes are TRBV19 and TRBJ1-5; TRBD1 might be the D (6 bases). The germline V gene has CDR1 LNHDA and CDR2 SQIVND (reference sequence). Trimming took 6 bases from V and 7 from J, leaving 22 bases between them. This CDR3 contains 16 residues. The CDR3 loop reads CASRISGQLATQPQHF. The CDR3 nucleotides read TGTGCCAGTAGAATATCCGGACAGTTGGCCACCCAGCCCCAGCATTTT. Based on the CDR3 plus reference TRBV19 and TRBJ1-5, the full variable domain is DGGITQSPKYLFRKEGQNVTLSCEQNLNHDAMYWYRQDPGQGLRLIYYSQIVNDFQKGDIAEGYSVSREKKESFPLTVTSAQKNPTAFYLCASRISGQLATQPQHFGDGTRLSIL.

The rearrangement uses TRBV7-2 and TRBJ1-3; 8 bases map to TRBD1. The germline V gene encodes CDR1 SGHTA and CDR2 FQGNSA. The V and J ends lost 2 bases and 1 base, in that order; junction bases with no gene match: 1. This CDR3 contains 15 residues. The CDR3 here is CASSLRQGSGNTIYF. The CDR3 DNA is TGTGCCAGCAGCTTAAGACAGGGGTCTGGAAACACCATATATTTT.

The chain recombines TRBV12-3 or TRBV12-4 with TRBJ2-3; D gene uncertain. The V gene lost 6 bases and the J gene lost 2 bases, with 6 bases spanning the gap. The CDR3 totals 12 residues. The CDR3 DNA follows: TGTGCCAGCAGGGTATACACAGATACGCAGTATTTT. Protein sequence: CASRVYTDTQYF.